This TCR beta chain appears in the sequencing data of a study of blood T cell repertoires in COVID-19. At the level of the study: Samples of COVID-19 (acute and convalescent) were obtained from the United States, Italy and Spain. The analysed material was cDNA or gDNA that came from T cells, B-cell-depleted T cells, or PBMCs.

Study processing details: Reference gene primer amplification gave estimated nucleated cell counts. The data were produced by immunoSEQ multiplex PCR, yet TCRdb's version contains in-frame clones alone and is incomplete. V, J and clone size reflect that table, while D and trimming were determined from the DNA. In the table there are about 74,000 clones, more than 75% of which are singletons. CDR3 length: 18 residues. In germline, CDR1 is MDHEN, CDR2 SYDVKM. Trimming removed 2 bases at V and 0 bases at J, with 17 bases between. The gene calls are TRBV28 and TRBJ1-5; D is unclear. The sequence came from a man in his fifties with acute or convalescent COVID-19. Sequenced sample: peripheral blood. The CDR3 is CASSLPIAAPYSNQPQHF. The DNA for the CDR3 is TGTGCCAGCAGTTTACCCATCGCGGCCCCTTATAGCAATCAGCCCCAGCATTTT.